This T cell receptor (beta chain) is drawn from a study of blood T cell repertoires in COVID-19. Across the whole study: PBMCs, B-cell-depleted T cells, or T cells were the source of the cDNA or gDNA that made up the material.

Germline V gives CDR1 KGHSH, CDR2 LQKENI. Between the trimmed V and J ends, which lost 0 bases and 5 bases, there was a span of 10 bases. This CDR3 is 14 amino acids long. In the source study's methods: It was from reference gene primer amplification that nucleated cell counts were estimated. This table comes from immunoSEQ multiplex PCR, and its TCRdb copy is limited to in-frame clones, with some not included. D and trimming were read from the DNA, whereas the V and J calls and clone size are those reported in that table. The sample has 50,000 or so clones, around 84% seen once. The receptor was derived from a man aged 70-80 years with acute or convalescent COVID-19. Sequences were obtained from peripheral blood. The chain employs TRBV18 and TRBJ2-5; TRBD1 might be the D (6 bases). CDR3 coding DNA: TGTGCCAGCTCACCACCGTCTGACAGGGAGACCCAGTACTTC. Its translation is CASSPPSDRETQYF.